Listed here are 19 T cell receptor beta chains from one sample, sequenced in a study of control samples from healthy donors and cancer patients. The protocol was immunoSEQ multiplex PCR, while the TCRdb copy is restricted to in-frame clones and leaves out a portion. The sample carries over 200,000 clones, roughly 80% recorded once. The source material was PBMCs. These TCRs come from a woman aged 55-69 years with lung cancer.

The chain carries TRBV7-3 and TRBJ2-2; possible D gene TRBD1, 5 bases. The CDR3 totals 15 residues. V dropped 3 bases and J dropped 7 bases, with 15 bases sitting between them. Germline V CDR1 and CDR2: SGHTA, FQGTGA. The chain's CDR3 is CASSLITLQGGELFF. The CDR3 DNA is TGTGCCAGCAGCTTGATCACACTTCAGGGCGGGGAGCTGTTTTTT.

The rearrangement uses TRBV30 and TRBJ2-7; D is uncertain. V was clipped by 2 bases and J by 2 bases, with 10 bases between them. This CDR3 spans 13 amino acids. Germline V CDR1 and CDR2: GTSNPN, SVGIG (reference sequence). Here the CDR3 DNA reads TGTGCCTGGAGTTTGGGCAGCACCTACGAGCAGTACTTC. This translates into CAWSLGSTYEQYF. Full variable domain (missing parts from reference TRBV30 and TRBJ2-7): SQTIHQWPATLVQPVGSPLSLECTVEGTSNPNLYWYRQAAGRGLQLLFYSVGIGQISSEVPQNLSASRPQDRQFILSSKKLLLSDSGFYLCAWSLGSTYEQYFGPGTRLTVT.

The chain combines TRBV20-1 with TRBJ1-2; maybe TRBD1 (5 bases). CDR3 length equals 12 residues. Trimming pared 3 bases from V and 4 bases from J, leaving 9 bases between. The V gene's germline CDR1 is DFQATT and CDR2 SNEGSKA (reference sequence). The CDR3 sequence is CSASGGSYGYTF. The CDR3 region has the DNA TGCAGTGCTAGTGGGGGGAGCTATGGCTACACCTTC.

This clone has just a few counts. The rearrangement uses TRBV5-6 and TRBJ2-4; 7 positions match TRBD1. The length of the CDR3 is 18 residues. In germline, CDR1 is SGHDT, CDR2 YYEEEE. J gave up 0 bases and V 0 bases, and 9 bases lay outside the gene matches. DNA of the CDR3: TGTGCCAGCAGCTTGGGCCTGGGACAGATACTAGCCAAAAACATTCAGTACTTC. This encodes CASSLGLGQILAKNIQYF.

The CDR3 is CASSYELDREEPQHF. The DNA of the CDR3 is TGTGCCAGCAGTTACGAACTGGACAGGGAGGAACCCCAGCATTTT. The gene calls are TRBV6-5 and TRBJ1-5, with 8 positions matching TRBD1. The CDR3 consists of 15 residues. Trimming cost V 2 bases and J 10 bases; bases outside gene matches: 10. The germline V gene encodes CDR1 MNHEY and CDR2 SVGAGI.

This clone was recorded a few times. CDR3: CASSTTGGPGETQYF. The CDR3 DNA follows: TGTGCCAGCAGCACCACCGGCGGTCCGGGGGAGACCCAGTACTTC. The chain recombines TRBV21-1 with TRBJ2-5; TRBD2 is taken as the D call from the table, unchecked against the DNA. TRBV21-1 is labeled a pseudogene. This CDR3 contains 15 residues.

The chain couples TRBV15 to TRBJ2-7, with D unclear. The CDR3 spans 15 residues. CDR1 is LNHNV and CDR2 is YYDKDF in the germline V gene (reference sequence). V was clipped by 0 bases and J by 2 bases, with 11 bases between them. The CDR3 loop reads CATSRDPVSTYEQYF. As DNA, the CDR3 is TGTGCCACCAGCAGAGATCCTGTCAGTACCTACGAGCAGTACTTC.

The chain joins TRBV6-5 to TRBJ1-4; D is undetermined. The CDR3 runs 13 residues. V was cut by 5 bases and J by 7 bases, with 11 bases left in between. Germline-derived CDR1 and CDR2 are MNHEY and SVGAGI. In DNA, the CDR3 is TGTGCCAGCAGTAAGACACGGACTGAAAAACTGTTTTTT. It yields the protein CASSKTRTEKLFF.

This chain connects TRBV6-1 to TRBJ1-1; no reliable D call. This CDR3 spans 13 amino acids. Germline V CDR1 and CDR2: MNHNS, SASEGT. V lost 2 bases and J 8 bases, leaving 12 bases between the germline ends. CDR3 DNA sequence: TGTGCCAGCAGTGAATTCAGCGCGACAGAAGCTTTCTTT. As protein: CASSEFSATEAFF.

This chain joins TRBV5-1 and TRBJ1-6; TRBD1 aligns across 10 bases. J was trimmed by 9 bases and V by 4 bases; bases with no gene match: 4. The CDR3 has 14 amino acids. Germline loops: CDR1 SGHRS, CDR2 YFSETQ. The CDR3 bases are TGCGCCAGCAGCGCGGGACAGGGGACTTCACCCCTCCACTTT. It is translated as CASSAGQGTSPLHF.

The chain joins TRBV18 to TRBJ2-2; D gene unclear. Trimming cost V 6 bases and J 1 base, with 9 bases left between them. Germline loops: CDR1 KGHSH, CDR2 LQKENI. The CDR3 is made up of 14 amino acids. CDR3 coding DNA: TGTGCCAGCTCGCCAAATCAGAACACCGGGGAGCTGTTTTTT. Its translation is CASSPNQNTGELFF.

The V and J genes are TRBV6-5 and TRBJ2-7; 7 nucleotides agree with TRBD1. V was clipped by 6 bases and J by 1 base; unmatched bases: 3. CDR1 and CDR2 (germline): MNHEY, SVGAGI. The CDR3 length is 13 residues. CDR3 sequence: CASRPGGSYEQYF. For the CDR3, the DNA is TGTGCCAGCAGGCCAGGGGGTTCCTACGAGCAGTACTTC.

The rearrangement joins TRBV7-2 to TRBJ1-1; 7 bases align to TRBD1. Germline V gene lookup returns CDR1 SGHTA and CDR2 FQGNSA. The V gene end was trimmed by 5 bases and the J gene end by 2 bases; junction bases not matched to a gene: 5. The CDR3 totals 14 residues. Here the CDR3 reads CASSRGQLNTEAFF. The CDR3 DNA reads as TGTGCCAGCAGCCGGGGACAGCTTAACACTGAAGCTTTCTTT.

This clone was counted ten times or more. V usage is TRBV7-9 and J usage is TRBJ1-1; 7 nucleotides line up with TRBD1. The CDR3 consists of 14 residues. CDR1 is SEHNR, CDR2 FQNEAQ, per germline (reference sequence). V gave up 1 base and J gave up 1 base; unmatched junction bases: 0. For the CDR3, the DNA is TGTGCCAGCAGCTTAGGGGACAGGAACACTGAAGCTTTCTTT. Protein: CASSLGDRNTEAFF.

This chain's CDR3 is CASSAGPGRAFF. The CDR3 coding sequence is TGTGCCAGCAGCGCCGGCCCAGGGCGAGCTTTCTTT. V is TRBV21-1 and J is TRBJ1-1; TRBD1 is the table's D call and was not checked against the DNA. TRBV21-1 has pseudogene status. The CDR3 consists of 12 residues.

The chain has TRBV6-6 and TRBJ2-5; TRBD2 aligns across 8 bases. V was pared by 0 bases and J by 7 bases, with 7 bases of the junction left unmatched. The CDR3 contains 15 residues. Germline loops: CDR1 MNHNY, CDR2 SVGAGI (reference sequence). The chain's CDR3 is CASSYSIGRDGTQYF. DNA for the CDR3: TGTGCCAGCAGTTACTCGATCGGGAGGGATGGGACCCAGTACTTC.

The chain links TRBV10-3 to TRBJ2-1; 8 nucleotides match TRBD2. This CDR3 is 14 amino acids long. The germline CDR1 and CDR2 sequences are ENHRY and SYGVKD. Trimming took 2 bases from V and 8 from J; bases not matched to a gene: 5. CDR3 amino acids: CAISEASGFDEQFF. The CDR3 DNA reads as TGTGCCATCAGTGAGGCTAGCGGGTTCGATGAGCAGTTCTTC.

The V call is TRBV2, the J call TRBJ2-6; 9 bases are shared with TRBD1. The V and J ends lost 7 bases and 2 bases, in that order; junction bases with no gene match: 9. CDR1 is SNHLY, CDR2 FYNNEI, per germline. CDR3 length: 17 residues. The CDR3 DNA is TGTGCCAGCATGAAGGACAGGGGTGTCGCTGGGGCCAACGTCCTGACTTTC. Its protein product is CASMKDRGVAGANVLTF.

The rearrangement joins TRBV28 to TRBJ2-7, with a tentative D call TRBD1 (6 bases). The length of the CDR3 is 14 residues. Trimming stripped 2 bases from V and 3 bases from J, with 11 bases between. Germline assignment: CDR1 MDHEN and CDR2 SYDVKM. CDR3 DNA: TGTGCCAGCAGTTTAATACAGGGAATCTACGAGCAGTACTTC. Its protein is CASSLIQGIYEQYF.